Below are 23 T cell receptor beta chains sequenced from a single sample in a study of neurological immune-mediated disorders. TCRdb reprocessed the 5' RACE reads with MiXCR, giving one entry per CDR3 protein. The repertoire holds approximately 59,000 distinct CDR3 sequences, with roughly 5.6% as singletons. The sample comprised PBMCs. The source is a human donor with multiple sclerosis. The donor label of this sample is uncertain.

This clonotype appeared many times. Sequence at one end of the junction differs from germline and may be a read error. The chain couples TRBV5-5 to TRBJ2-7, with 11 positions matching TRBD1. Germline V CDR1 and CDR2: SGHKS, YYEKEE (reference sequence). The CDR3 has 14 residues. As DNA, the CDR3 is TGTGCCAGCAGCACTCAAGGGACAGGGGGTAGGTTTAACTTC. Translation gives CASSTQGTGGRFNF.

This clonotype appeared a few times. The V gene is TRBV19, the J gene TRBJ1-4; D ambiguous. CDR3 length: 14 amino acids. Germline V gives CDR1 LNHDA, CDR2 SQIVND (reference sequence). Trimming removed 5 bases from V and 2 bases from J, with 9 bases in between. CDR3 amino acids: CASSGRQTNEKLFF. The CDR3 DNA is TGTGCCAGTAGTGGACGGCAGACTAATGAAAAACTGTTTTTT. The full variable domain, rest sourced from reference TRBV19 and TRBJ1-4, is DGGITQSPKYLFRKEGQNVTLSCEQNLNHDAMYWYRQDPGQGLRLIYYSQIVNDFQKGDIAEGYSVSREKKESFPLTVTSAQKNPTAFYLCASSGRQTNEKLFFGSGTQLSVL.

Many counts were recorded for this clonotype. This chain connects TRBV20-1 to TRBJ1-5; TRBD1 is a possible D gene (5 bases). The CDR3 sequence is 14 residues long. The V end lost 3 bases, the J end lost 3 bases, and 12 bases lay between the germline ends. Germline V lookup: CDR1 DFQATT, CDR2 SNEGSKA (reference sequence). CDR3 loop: CSASSPGPNQPQHF. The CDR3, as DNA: TGCAGTGCTAGTTCGCCAGGGCCCAATCAGCCCCAGCATTTT.

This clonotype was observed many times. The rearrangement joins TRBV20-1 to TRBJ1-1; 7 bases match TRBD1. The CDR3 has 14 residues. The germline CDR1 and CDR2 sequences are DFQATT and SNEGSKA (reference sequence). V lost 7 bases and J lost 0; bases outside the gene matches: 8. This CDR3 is CSVTGVTVNTEAFF. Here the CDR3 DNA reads TGCAGTGTTACAGGGGTTACAGTGAACACTGAAGCTTTCTTT.

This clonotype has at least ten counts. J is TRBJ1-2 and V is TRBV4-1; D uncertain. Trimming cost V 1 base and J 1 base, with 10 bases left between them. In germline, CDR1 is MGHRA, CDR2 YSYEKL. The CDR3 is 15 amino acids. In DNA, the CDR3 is TGCGCCAGCAGCCAAGGGGAGACAAATAACTATGGCTACACCTTC. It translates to CASSQGETNNYGYTF.

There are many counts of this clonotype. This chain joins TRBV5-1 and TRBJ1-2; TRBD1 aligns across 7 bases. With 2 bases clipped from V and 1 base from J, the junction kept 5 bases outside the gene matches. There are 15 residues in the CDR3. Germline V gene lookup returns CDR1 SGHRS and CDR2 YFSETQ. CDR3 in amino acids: CASSFGGQYNYGYTF. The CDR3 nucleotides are TGCGCCAGCAGCTTCGGGGGACAGTATAACTATGGCTACACCTTC.

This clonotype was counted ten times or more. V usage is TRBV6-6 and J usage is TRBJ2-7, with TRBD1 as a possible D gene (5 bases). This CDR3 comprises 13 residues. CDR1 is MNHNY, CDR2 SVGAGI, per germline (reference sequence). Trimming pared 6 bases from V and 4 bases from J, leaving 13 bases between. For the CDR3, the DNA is TGTGCCAGCAGACTACAAAGACAGTACGAGCAGTACTTC. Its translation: CASRLQRQYEQYF.

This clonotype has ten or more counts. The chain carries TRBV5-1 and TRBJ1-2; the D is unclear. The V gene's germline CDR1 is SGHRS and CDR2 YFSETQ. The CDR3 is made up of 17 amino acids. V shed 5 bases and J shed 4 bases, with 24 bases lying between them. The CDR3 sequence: CASSPVIDHNTPYGYTF. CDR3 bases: TGCGCCAGCAGTCCGGTAATAGACCACAACACCCCCTATGGCTACACCTTC.

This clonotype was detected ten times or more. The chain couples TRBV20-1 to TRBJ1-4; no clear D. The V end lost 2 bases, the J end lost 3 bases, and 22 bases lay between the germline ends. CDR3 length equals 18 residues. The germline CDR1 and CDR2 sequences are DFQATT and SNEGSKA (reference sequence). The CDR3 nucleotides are TGCAGTGCTAGAAATCCCCGGGCTCCGGGCGGGTCTAATGAAAAACTGTTTTTT. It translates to CSARNPRAPGGSNEKLFF.

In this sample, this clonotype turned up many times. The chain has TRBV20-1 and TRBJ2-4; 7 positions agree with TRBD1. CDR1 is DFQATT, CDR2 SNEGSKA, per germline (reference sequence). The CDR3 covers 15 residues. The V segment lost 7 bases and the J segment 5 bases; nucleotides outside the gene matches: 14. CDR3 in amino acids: CSVTALGQRENIQYF. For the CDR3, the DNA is TGCAGTGTTACTGCCCTGGGACAGAGGGAAAACATTCAGTACTTC.

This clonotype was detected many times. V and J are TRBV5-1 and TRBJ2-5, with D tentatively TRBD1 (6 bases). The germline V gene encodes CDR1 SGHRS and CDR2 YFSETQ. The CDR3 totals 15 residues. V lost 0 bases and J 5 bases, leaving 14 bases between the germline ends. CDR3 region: CASSLAGTKAETQYF. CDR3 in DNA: TGCGCCAGCAGCTTGGCTGGGACAAAGGCGGAGACCCAGTACTTC.

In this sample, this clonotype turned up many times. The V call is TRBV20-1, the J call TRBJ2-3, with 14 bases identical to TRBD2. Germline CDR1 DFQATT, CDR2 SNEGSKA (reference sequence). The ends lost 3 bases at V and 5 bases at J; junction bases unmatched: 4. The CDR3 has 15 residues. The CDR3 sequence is CSASGLAGGGDTQYF. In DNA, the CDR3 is TGCAGTGCTAGCGGACTAGCGGGGGGAGGAGATACGCAGTATTTT.

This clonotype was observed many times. CDR3 sequence (DNA): TGCGCCAGCAGCTTGGCGGGCAGGAGCTCCTACGAGCAGTACTTC. Its translation: CASSLAGRSSYEQYF. The genes are TRBV5-1 and TRBJ2-7; no firm D call. Trimming removed 0 bases at V and 0 bases at J, with 10 bases between. CDR3 size: 15 residues. Germline assignment: CDR1 SGHRS and CDR2 YFSETQ.

The CDR3 coding sequence is TGTGCCAGCAGTTTCGACGCGGGCAGTCGACCTGAAGCTTTCTTT. Encoded protein: CASSFDAGSRPEAFF. The chain combines TRBV6-5 with TRBJ1-1; D is ambiguous. CDR1 and CDR2 (germline): MNHEY, SVGAGI. Trimming pared 4 bases from V and 6 bases from J, leaving 18 bases between. The CDR3 is 15 residues long.

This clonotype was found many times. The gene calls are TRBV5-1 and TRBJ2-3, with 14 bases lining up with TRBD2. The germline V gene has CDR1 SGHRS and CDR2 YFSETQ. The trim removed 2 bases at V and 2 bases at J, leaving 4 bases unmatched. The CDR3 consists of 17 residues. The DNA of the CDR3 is TGCGCCAGCAGCTTTCGGACTAGCGGGGGGACCACAGATACGCAGTATTTT. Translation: CASSFRTSGGTTDTQYF.

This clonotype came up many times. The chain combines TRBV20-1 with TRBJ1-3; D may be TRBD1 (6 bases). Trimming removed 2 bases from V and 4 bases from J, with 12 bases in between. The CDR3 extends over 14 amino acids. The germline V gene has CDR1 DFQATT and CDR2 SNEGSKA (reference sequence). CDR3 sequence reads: CSARQGLRGNTIYF. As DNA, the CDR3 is TGCAGTGCTAGACAGGGGTTGAGAGGAAACACCATATATTTT.

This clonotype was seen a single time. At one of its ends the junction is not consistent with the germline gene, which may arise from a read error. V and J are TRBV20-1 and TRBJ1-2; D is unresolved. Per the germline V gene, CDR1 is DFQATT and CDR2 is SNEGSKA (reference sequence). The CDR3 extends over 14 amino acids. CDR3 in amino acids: CSARVVSANYGYTF. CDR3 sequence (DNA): TGCAGTGCTAGAGTGGTTTCAGCTAACTATGGCTATACCTTC.

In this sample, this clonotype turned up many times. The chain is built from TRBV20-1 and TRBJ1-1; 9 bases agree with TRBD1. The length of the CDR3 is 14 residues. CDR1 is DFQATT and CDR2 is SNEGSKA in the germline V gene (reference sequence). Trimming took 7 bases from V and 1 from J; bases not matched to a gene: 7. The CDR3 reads CSVLGQGPNTEAFF. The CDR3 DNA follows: TGCAGTGTCTTGGGACAGGGACCGAACACTGAAGCTTTCTTT.

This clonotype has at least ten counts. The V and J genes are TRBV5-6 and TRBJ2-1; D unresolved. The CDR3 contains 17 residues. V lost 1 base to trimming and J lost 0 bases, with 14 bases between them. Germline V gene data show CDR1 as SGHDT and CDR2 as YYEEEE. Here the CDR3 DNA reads TGTGCCAGCAGCTTGATAGATCTTTCAAGCTCCTACAATGAGCAGTTCTTC. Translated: CASSLIDLSSSYNEQFF.

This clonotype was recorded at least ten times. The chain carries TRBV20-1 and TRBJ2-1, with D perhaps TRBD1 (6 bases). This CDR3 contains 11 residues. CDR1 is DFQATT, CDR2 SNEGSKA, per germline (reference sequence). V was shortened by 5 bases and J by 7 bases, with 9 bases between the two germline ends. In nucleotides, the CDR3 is TGCAGTGCTGGCAGGGGAAATGAGCAGTTCTTC. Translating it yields CSAGRGNEQFF.

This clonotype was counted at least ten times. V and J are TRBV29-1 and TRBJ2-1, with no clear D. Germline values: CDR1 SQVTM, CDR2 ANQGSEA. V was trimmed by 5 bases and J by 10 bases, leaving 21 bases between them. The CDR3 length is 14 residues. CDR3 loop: CSVSDSVGGLEQFF. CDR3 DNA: TGCAGCGTTTCCGACTCCGTAGGTGGTCTAGAGCAGTTCTTC.

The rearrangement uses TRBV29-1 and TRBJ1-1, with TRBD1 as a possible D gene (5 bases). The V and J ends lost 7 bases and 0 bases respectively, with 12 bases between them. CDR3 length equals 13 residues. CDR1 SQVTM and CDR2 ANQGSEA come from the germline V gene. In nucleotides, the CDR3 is TGCAGCGCGGCGGACACGTTGAACACTGAAGCTTTCTTT. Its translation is CSAADTLNTEAFF.

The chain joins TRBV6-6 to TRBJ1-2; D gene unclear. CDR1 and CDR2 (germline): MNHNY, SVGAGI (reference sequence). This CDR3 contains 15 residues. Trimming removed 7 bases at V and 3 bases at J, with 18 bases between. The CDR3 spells CASKPQWAEDYGYTF. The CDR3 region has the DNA TGTGCCAGCAAACCCCAGTGGGCAGAAGACTATGGCTACACCTTC.